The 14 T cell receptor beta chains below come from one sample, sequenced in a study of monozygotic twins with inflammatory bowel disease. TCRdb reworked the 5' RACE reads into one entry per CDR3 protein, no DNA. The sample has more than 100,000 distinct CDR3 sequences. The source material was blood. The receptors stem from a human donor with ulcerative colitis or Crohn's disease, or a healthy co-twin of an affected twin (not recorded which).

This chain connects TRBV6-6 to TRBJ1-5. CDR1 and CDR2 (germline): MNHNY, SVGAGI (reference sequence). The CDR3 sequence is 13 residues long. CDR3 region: CASSSVDGQPQHF.

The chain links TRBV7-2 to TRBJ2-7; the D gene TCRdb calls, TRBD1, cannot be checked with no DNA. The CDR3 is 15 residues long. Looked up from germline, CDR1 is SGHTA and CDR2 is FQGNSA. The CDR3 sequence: CASSLEDRPAYEQYF.

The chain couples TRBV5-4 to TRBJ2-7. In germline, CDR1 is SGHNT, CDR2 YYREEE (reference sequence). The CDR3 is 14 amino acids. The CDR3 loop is CASSFARGPYEQYF. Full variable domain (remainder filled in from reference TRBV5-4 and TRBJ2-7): ETGVTQSPTHLIKTRGQQVTLRCSSQSGHNTVSWYQQALGQGPQFIFQYYREEENGRGNFPPRFSGLQFPNYSSELNVNALELDDSALYLCASSFARGPYEQYFGPGTRLTVT.

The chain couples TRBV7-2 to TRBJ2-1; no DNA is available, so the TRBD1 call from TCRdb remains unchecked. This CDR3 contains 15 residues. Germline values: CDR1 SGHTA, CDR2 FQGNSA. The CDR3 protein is CASILSPSVPNEQFF.

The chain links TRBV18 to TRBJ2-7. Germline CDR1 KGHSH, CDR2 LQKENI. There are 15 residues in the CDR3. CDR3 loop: CASSPRLTLLDEQYF.

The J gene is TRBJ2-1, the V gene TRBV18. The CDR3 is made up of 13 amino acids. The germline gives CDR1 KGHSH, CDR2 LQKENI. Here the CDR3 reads CASSTGQNNEQFF.

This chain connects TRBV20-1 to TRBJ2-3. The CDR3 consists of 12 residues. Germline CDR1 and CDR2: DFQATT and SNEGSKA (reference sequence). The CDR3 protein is CSARLGPDTQYF.

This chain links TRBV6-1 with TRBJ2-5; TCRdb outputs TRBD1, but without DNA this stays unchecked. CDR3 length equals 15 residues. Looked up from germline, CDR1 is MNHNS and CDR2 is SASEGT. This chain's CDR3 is CASSPMTGTFETQYF.

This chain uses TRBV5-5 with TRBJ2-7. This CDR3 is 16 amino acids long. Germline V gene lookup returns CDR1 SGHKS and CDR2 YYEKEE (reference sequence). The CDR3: CASSFLSTTHNYEQYF.

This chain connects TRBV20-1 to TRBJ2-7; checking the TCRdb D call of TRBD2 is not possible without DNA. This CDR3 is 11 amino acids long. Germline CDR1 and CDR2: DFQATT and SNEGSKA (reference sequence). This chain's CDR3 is CSAPLAYEQYF.

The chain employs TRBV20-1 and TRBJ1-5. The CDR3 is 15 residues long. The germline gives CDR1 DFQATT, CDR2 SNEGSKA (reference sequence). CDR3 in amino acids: CSASPVSEDNQPQHF.

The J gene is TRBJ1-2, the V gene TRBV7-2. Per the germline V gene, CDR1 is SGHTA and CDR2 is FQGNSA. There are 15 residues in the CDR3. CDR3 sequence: CASSLAQGNNYGYTF.

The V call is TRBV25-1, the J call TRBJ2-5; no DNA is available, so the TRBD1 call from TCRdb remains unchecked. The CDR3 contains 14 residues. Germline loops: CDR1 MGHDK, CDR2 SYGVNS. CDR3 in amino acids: CASRPSDRVETQYF. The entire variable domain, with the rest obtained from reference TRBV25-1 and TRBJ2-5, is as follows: EADIYQTPRYLVIGTGKKITLECSQTMGHDKMYWYQQDPGMELHLIHYSYGVNSTEKGDLSSESTVSRIRTEHFPLTLESARPSHTSQYLCASRPSDRVETQYFGPGTRLLVL.

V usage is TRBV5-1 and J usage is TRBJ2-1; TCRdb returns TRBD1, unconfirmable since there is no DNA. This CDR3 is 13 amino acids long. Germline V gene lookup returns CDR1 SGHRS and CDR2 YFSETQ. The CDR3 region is CASSLLQGPLQFF.